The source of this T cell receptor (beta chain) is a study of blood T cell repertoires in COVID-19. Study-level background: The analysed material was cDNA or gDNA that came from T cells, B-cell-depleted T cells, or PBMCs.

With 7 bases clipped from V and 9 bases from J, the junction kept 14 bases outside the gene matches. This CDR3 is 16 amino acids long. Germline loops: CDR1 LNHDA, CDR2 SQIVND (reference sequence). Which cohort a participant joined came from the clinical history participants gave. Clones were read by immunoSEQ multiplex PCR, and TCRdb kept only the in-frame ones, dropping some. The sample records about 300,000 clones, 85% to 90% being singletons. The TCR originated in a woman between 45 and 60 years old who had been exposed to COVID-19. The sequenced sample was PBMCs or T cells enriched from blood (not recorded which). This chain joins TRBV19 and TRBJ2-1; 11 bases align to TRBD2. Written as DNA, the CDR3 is TGTGCCAGTATCCCCAGGCTGGCTAGCGGGGGGACTGAGCAGTTCTTC. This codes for CASIPRLASGGTEQFF.